This T cell receptor beta chain was identified in a study of T cell repertoires in cytomegalovirus infection. Study-level background: Alongside well-studied HLA-B-restricted CMV epitopes, recently identified HLA-C-restricted CMV epitopes were also used. From public TCR beta signatures came an indication of both CMV infection and matching HLA type.

Of note for this clonotype: The antigen remains unidentified.

A single record per CDR3 protein comes from TCRdb applying MiXCR to the reads. The sample has about 69,000 distinct CDR3 sequences; less than 30% are singletons. The study, taken as a whole, reports: The study found HLA-C-restricted CMV-specific TCR beta clonotypes dominating the ex vivo response. Carriers of CMV plus the relevant HLA were identified by cumulative public TCR beta family frequency.

This CDR3 contains 13 residues. The V end was cut by 7 bases, the J end by 9 bases, with 16 bases between. The sequence was collected from a human donor in good health (CMV status not recorded). Some clones in this sample may be carry-over from other donors' samples. The rearrangement joins TRBV12-3 or TRBV12-4 to TRBJ2-1, with a possible D match to TRBD1 (6 bases). This sample comprised CD8+ T cells from cultured PBMCs, obtained from culture after CMV antigen stimulation. The CDR3 region is CASTSTVRGEQFF. As DNA, the CDR3 is TGTGCCAGCACTTCCACGGTCAGGGGTGAGCAGTTCTTC.